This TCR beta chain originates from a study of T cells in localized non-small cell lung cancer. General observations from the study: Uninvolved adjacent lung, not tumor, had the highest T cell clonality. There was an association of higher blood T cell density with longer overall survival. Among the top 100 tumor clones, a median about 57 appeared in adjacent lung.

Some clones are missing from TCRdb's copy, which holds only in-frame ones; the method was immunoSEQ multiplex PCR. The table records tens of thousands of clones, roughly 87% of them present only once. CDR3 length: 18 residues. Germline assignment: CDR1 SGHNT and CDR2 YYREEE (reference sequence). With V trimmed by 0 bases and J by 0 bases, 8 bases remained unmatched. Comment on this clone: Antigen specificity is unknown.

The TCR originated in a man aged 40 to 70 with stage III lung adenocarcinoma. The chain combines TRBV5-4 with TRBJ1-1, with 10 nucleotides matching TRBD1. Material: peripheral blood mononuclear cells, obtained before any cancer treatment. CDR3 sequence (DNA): TGTGCCAGCAGCTTGGGACAGGGGGCACCTCTCATGAACACTGAAGCTTTCTTT. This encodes CASSLGQGAPLMNTEAFF. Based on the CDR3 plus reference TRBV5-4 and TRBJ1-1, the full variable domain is ETGVTQSPTHLIKTRGQQVTLRCSSQSGHNTVSWYQQALGQGPQFIFQYYREEENGRGNFPPRFSGLQFPNYSSELNVNALELDDSALYLCASSLGQGAPLMNTEAFFGQGTRLTVV.